This T cell receptor (beta chain) was recovered during a study of a mutant IDH1 vaccine in newly diagnosed glioma. Only in-frame clones appear in the TCRdb table, and some are missing; sequencing was by immunoSEQ multiplex PCR. The sample gives roughly 51,000 clones, approximately 82% of which show up once; approximately 3.1% is in the top ten. The time point denotes: week 5, during vaccination. A 20-mer mutant IDH1 peptide at 300 ug was injected subcutaneously with topical imiquimod. The CDR3 totals 13 residues. The V and J ends lost 5 bases and 11 bases respectively, with 18 bases between them. Germline V gene data show CDR1 as MNHNS and CDR2 as SASEGT. There are a few counts of this clone. The antigen is not known.

The chain employs TRBV6-1 and TRBJ2-5; possible D gene TRBD2, 6 bases. The specimen was PBMCs, collected from a glioma patient whose treatment included an IDH1 peptide vaccine. This sequence originates from a woman aged 18-29 years with glioma. Some clones in this sample may be carry-over from other donors' samples. The chain's CDR3 is CASSTGMPGEQYF. The CDR3 region has the DNA TGTGCCAGCAGTACCGGGATGCCGGGGGAGCAGTACTTC.